This T cell receptor (beta chain) was identified during a study of radiation and T cells in renal cell carcinoma. Overall study findings and caveats: Top tumor clonotypes rose in blood 2 weeks post-radiation, then contracted. Pretreatment tumor biopsies were lacking, so baseline clonotypes are unknown.

The count of this clone is one. The target antigen is unknown. Time point meaning: baseline pretreatment blood. Treatment of the sample: 15 Gy SBRT to primary tumor, nephrectomy 4 weeks later. In germline, CDR1 is SGHNT, CDR2 YYREEE (reference sequence). This CDR3 is built from 15 residues. V lost 3 bases and J lost 2; bases outside the gene matches: 2. Using immunoSEQ multiplex PCR, the repertoire was profiled, and TCRdb retains in-frame clones only, with some absent. The top ten hold about 7.9% of the sample, which has some 95,000 clones, 75% to 90% seen once. This clonotype was obtained from a man aged 50 to 60 with renal cell carcinoma. Sequenced material: blood, taken from a patient whose treatment included radiotherapy and nephrectomy. The chain uses TRBV5-4 and TRBJ2-3; 11 bases are shared with TRBD2. The chain's CDR3 is CASSSSGGSTDTQYF. The DNA for the CDR3 is TGTGCCAGCAGCTCTAGCGGGGGGTCCACAGATACGCAGTATTTT.